Reported below is one TCR beta chain. This sample stems from a study of beta chain features in type 1 diabetes. The trim removed 0 bases at V and 8 bases at J, leaving 11 bases unmatched. From germline, CDR1 is LGHNA and CDR2 YNFKEQ. CDR3 length: 17 amino acids. Investigators reverse transcribed all isolated RNA, so they sequenced expressed TCRB transcripts. TCRdb's table, derived via immunoSEQ multiplex PCR, lists solely in-frame clones and lacks some. The table records about 360,000 clones, roughly an eighth of them present only once. The origin of this receptor is a man between 18 and 35 years old in good health. Specimen: naive CD4+ T cells from blood. V usage is TRBV4-2 and J usage is TRBJ2-1; 9 bases are a match to TRBD2. The CDR3 reads CASSQERGRGGSDEQFF. CDR3 DNA sequence: TGTGCCAGCAGCCAAGAAAGGGGGCGGGGGGGCAGCGATGAGCAGTTCTTC.